The 17 T cell receptor beta chains given below trace back to one sample, sequenced in a study of CD8 T cells in Susac syndrome. Random-hexamer reverse transcription was applied to roughly 0.45 to 1 ug RNA. In TCRdb, the immunoSEQ multiplex PCR reads were re-called with MiXCR into one record per CDR3 protein. In the table there are approximately 300,000 distinct CDR3 sequences, 85% of which are singletons. Material: CD8+ T cells from PBMCs. The source of these receptors is a human donor with multiple sclerosis.

The chain has TRBV13 and TRBJ1-3, with TRBD1 as a possible D gene (5 bases). CDR1 and CDR2 (germline): PRHDT, FYEKMQ (reference sequence). The V and J ends lost 4 bases and 3 bases respectively, with 13 bases between them. The CDR3 sequence is 15 residues long. CDR3 protein: CASSWRGPVGNTIYF. The CDR3 nucleotides are TGTGCCAGCAGCTGGAGGGGACCCGTTGGAAACACCATATATTTT.

This chain's CDR3 is CASSLADGGATNEKLFF. The CDR3 nucleotides read TGTGCCAGCAGCTTAGCGGATGGGGGAGCAACTAATGAAAAACTGTTTTTT. The chain couples TRBV7-9 to TRBJ1-4; perhaps TRBD1 as D (5 bases). V lost 0 bases, J lost 0 bases, and 11 bases lay in between. The CDR3 sequence is 17 residues long. Germline lookup yields CDR1 SEHNR and CDR2 FQNEAQ (reference sequence).

This clonotype has just a few counts. J is TRBJ2-7 and V is TRBV7-3; no definite D call. V was cut by 3 bases and J by 2 bases, with 8 bases left in between. This CDR3 has 13 amino acids. Looked up from germline, CDR1 is SGHTA and CDR2 is FQGTGA. DNA for the CDR3: TGTGCCAGCAGCTTCGGGCCCACCTACGAGCAGTACTTC. It specifies CASSFGPTYEQYF. The full variable domain, its missing parts supplied by reference TRBV7-3 and TRBJ2-7, is GAGVSQTPSNKVTEKGKYVELRCDPISGHTALYWYRQSLGQGPEFLIYFQGTGAADDSGLPNDRFFAVRPEGSVSTLKIQRTERGDSAVYLCASSFGPTYEQYFGPGTRLTVT.

CDR3 in amino acids: CASSQDEGGYNEQFF. For the CDR3, the DNA is TGCGCCAGCAGCCAAGATGAGGGGGGATACAATGAGCAGTTCTTC. This sequence joins TRBV4-3 and TRBJ2-1; D possibly matches TRBD1 or TRBD2 (6 bases each). This CDR3 region has 15 residues. The V gene lost 0 bases and the J gene lost 4 bases, with 10 bases spanning the gap. Germline lookup yields CDR1 LGHNA and CDR2 YSLEER.

The V call is TRBV10-3, the J call TRBJ1-5, with D tentatively TRBD1 (5 bases). Per germline, CDR1 ENHRY and CDR2 SYGVKD. Deletions cut 0 bases from V and 7 bases from J, with 7 bases between. The CDR3 has 13 residues. The CDR3 reads CAISESRDQPQHF. The CDR3 DNA is TGTGCCATCAGTGAGTCCAGGGACCAGCCCCAGCATTTT.

The V and J genes are TRBV20-1 and TRBJ2-3, with TRBD1 matching 7 bases. Trimming took 2 bases from V and 4 from J; bases not matched to a gene: 3. The CDR3 covers 13 residues. The V gene's germline CDR1 is DFQATT and CDR2 SNEGSKA (reference sequence). The chain's CDR3 is CSARPTGSDTQYF. CDR3 DNA sequence: TGCAGTGCTAGACCGACAGGGTCAGATACGCAGTATTTT.

The chain uses TRBV9 and TRBJ2-5; 9 bases agree with TRBD1. This CDR3 has 15 amino acids. CDR1 SGDLS and CDR2 YYNGEE come from the germline V gene. J gave up 5 bases and V 0 bases, and 5 bases lay outside the gene matches. Here the CDR3 DNA reads TGTGCCAGCAGCGTAGGGACAGGGGACGGGGAGACCCAGTACTTC. This encodes CASSVGTGDGETQYF.

V and J are TRBV3-1 and TRBJ2-3; D perhaps matches TRBD1 (5 bases). Germline V gene data show CDR1 as LGHDT and CDR2 as YNNKEL (reference sequence). The length of the CDR3 is 14 residues. Trimming took 4 bases from V and 5 from J, leaving 13 bases between them. The CDR3 DNA reads as TGTGCCAGCAGCCCACCGAATAGGGGAGATACGCAGTATTTT. Its translation: CASSPPNRGDTQYF.

The V call is TRBV7-9, the J call TRBJ2-7; TRBD2 is a possible D gene (6 bases). V lost 3 bases and J 3 bases, leaving 12 bases between the germline ends. The CDR3 is 14 amino acids. Germline assignment: CDR1 SEHNR and CDR2 FQNEAQ (reference sequence). The CDR3: CASSLGGPLYEQYF. The CDR3 DNA reads TGTGCCAGCAGCTTGGGAGGACCCCTCTACGAGCAGTACTTC.

The CDR3 spells CAWSVLAGGEQFF. The CDR3 DNA follows: TGTGCCTGGAGTGTATTGGCAGGGGGTGAGCAGTTCTTC. The chain is built from TRBV30 and TRBJ2-1; 7 positions agree with TRBD1. This CDR3 has 13 residues. Germline V gene lookup returns CDR1 GTSNPN and CDR2 SVGIG (reference sequence). V shed 0 bases, J shed 9 bases, and the junction held 5 bases outside the gene matches.

This chain joins TRBV13 and TRBJ2-1; unclear D gene. The CDR3 sequence is 15 residues long. Looked up from germline, CDR1 is PRHDT and CDR2 is FYEKMQ (reference sequence). Trimming took 5 bases from V and 0 from J, leaving 11 bases between them. CDR3 sequence reads: CASSPRSSSYNEQFF. The CDR3 DNA reads as TGTGCCAGCAGCCCTAGGTCCAGCTCCTACAATGAGCAGTTCTTC. The entire variable domain, with the rest obtained from reference TRBV13 and TRBJ2-1, is as follows: AAGVIQSPRHLIKEKRETATLKCYPIPRHDTVYWYQQGPGQDPQFLISFYEKMQSDKGSIPDRFSAQQFSDYHSELNMSSLELGDSALYFCASSPRSSSYNEQFFGPGTRLTVL.

The chain combines TRBV7-9 with TRBJ2-7; D might be TRBD2 (5 bases). CDR1 and CDR2 (germline): SEHNR, FQNEAQ (reference sequence). With 5 bases removed from V and 3 bases from J, the gap between germline ends came to 11 bases. The CDR3 sequence is 13 residues long. CDR3 in amino acids: CASSASEGYEQYF. DNA for the CDR3: TGTGCCAGCAGCGCCTCCGAGGGCTACGAGCAGTACTTC.

J is TRBJ2-4 and V is TRBV20-1; no reliable D call. Trimming pared 2 bases from V and 5 bases from J, leaving 10 bases between. Germline CDR1 is DFQATT and CDR2 is SNEGSKA (reference sequence). The CDR3 runs to 13 residues. DNA for the CDR3: TGCAGTGCTAGACAGCAGATAGAAAACATTCAGTACTTC. Its protein is CSARQQIENIQYF.

This clonotype was counted once. The genes are TRBV28 and TRBJ1-1; D gene ambiguous. In germline, CDR1 is MDHEN, CDR2 SYDVKM. This CDR3 contains 13 residues. V was shortened by 4 bases and J by 4 bases, with 10 bases between the two germline ends. This chain's CDR3 is CASSWADSTEAFF. The CDR3 bases are TGTGCCAGCAGTTGGGCGGATTCCACTGAAGCTTTCTTT.

The gene calls are TRBV27 and TRBJ1-5; TRBD1 is a possible D gene (6 bases). With 7 bases removed from V and 0 bases from J, the gap between germline ends came to 22 bases. This CDR3 region has 18 residues. Germline V gene lookup returns CDR1 MNHEY and CDR2 SMNVEV (reference sequence). CDR3 in DNA: TGTGCCAGCACCCCAAAAACAAGGGACAACTATAGCAATCAGCCCCAGCATTTT. Translating gives CASTPKTRDNYSNQPQHF.

J is TRBJ2-7 and V is TRBV27, with TRBD2 identical over 9 bases. This CDR3 contains 16 residues. From germline, CDR1 is MNHEY and CDR2 SMNVEV (reference sequence). The trim removed 3 bases at V and 2 bases at J, leaving 8 bases unmatched. The CDR3 region is CASSFSLAGFPYEQYF. For the CDR3, the DNA is TGTGCCAGCAGTTTTAGCCTAGCGGGATTTCCCTACGAGCAGTACTTC.

In the case of this clonotype: The conserved phenylalanine or tryptophan is not found at the CDR3 terminus, so this likely reflects a read error. The rearrangement uses TRBV30 and TRBJ1-1; D perhaps matches TRBD1 (6 bases). From germline, CDR1 is GTSNPN and CDR2 SVGIG (reference sequence). CDR3 length: 13 residues. V was shortened by 2 bases and J by 6 bases, with 13 bases between the two germline ends. CDR3 sequence: CAWSLGGTAEAFS. CDR3 coding DNA: TGTGCCTGGAGTTTAGGGGGTACCGCTGAAGCTTTCTCT.